This T cell receptor beta chain derives from a study of cytomegalovirus exposure and HLA in healthy donors. The CDR3 extends over 16 amino acids. After removal of 6 bases from V and 2 bases from J, the junction contained 8 bases not matched to a gene. Germline V gene data show CDR1 as MDHEN and CDR2 as SYDVKM. PCR primers comprised 60 Vbeta and 13 Jbeta primers. The data were produced by immunoSEQ multiplex PCR, yet TCRdb's version contains in-frame clones alone and is incomplete. The data hold more than 150,000 clones, with 60% to 80% observed a single time. The chain is built from TRBV28 and TRBJ2-3; TRBD2 matches 10 bases. The sequence derives from a man aged 50 to 60 in good health and CMV-seropositive. Source material: PBMCs. In DNA form, the CDR3 reads TGTGCCAGCAGCCCCTCTAGCGGGGGACCCACAGATACGCAGTATTTT. It yields the protein CASSPSSGGPTDTQYF.